This paragraph covers one T cell receptor beta chain sequence. Antigen unknown. Use of 60 Vbeta and 13 Jbeta primers characterized the PCR. Data came from immunoSEQ multiplex PCR; TCRdb stores just in-frame clones and leaves some out. Here the sample spans approximately 130,000 clones, roughly 80% being singletons. The ends were cut back, 10 bases at V and 0 bases at J, with 15 bases in the middle. Germline V gene data show CDR1 as MDHEN and CDR2 as SYDVKM. The CDR3 covers 15 residues. The source of the sample is a study of cytomegalovirus exposure and HLA in healthy donors. Study context: An earlier analysis found some 100 million unique TCR beta sequences from 150 million to 200 million T cells.

The study's findings and limits: In vitro work confirmed that a few CMV-associated chains recognize CMV antigens. Rare TCR sequences predominated, though certain public TCRs were found in many donors.

J is TRBJ2-2 and V is TRBV28; D remains ambiguous. This TCR derives from a man in his forties or fifties in good health and CMV-seronegative. Sequenced input: PBMCs. CDR3 DNA: TGTGCCACCCTTTCAACGGGTACGAACACCGGGGAGCTGTTTTTT. This encodes CATLSTGTNTGELFF.